This T cell receptor beta chain was captured in a study of tumor-infiltrating lymphocytes in primary liver carcinoma. Turning to the study itself: Subjects consisted of male and female patients aged 30 to 69 years.

Study results and limitations: Overlap between tumor regions exceeded overlap of tumor with adjacent tissue or blood. Among top clones, only about 7.5-24% appeared in all five tumor regions.

Germline values: CDR1 SQVTM, CDR2 ANQGSEA. The CDR3 extends over 16 amino acids. As regards this clonotype: The antigen is not known. A junction end diverges from the germline sequence, so it may reflect a read error.

Scientists recovered RNA and DNA together from about 20-30 mg of unsorted bulk tissue. Tumor samples all exceeded 75% viable tumor cells. Using a constant-region primer together with ProtoScript II reverse transcriptase, TCR beta cDNA was made from 450 to 600 ng of total RNA. TCR beta libraries came from three nested multiplex PCR rounds using slightly modified ARM-PCR. In the first two PCR rounds, TRBV1-TRBV30 forward primers were paired with a C-beta reverse primer, and each round lasted roughly 9 cycles. TCRdb used MiXCR to reprocess the multiplex PCR reads, holding one entry per CDR3 protein. Of 100,000 or so distinct CDR3 sequences detected, more than 60% appear once; the ten largest clones hold just over 9.5%.

The sequenced sample was liver tumor tissue from sampling region 5. Noted subset: tumor region T5, tumor centre. The V gene is TRBV29-1, the J gene TRBJ2-3; 10 positions agree with TRBD2. This clonotype was sampled from a woman aged 60 to 75 with primary liver carcinoma and hepatitis B virus infection. CDR3 sequence (DNA): TGCAGCCTTGACGGGACTAGCGTAGAGAAGAGAGATAAGCAGTATTTT. Residues: CSLDGTSVEKRDKQYF.